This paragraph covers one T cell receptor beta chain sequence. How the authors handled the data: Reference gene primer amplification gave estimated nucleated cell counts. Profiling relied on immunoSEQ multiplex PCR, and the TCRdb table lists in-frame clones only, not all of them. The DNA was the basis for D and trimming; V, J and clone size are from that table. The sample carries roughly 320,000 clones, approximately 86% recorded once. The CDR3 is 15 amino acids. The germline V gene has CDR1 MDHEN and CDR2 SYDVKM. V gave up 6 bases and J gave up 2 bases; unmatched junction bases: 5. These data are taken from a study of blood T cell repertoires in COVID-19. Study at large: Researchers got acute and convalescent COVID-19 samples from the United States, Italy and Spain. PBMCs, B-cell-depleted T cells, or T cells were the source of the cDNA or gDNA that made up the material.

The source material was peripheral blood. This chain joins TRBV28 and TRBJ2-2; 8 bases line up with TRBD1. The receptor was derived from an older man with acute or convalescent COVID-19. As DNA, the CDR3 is TGTGCCAGCAGCGTGGACAGGGTTAACACCGGGGAGCTGTTTTTT. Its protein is CASSVDRVNTGELFF.